This T cell receptor beta chain was sequenced in a study of cytomegalovirus exposure and HLA in healthy donors. The CDR3 runs to 15 residues. Germline V gives CDR1 SGHTA, CDR2 FQGNSA. The V gene end was trimmed by 2 bases and the J gene end by 9 bases; junction bases not matched to a gene: 11. A word on this clone: The antigen is undetermined.

The study ran its PCR with 60 Vbeta and 13 Jbeta primers. Assay: immunoSEQ multiplex PCR; the TCRdb copy retains only in-frame clones and omits some. The data show around 92,000 clones, about four fifths seen once. Study-level findings and limits: Reportedly, HLA-A and HLA-B alleles of most subjects were accurately predicted from TCR beta. Productive rates of about 87% or about 30% were seen for most TCR beta V segments in an earlier analysis.

The sequence came from a female donor in good health and CMV-seropositive. The chain joins TRBV7-2 to TRBJ2-7, with 9 bases identical to TRBD1. Material for sequencing was PBMCs. CDR3 coding DNA: TGTGCCAGCAGCTTATCCCGGGACAGGGCGTTGGGGCAGTACTTC. Translating gives CASSLSRDRALGQYF.